The 30 T cell receptor beta chains in this list originate from one sample, sequenced in a study of T cell responses to AZD1222 COVID-19 vaccine. Using immunoSEQ multiplex PCR, the repertoire was profiled, and TCRdb retains in-frame clones only, with some absent. The sample consists of about 270,000 clones, almost 95% of them appearing once. Material: peripheral blood, obtained 28 days after the second AZD1222 dose. These receptors originate from an adult who received the AZD1222 COVID-19 vaccine.

V usage is TRBV7-9 and J usage is TRBJ2-2; no reliable D call. This CDR3 is 12 amino acids long. V lost 6 bases and J 4 bases, leaving 6 bases between the germline ends. Germline V gene data show CDR1 as SEHNR and CDR2 as FQNEAQ (reference sequence). Written as DNA, the CDR3 is TGTGCCAGCAGGAGGACCACCGGGGAGCTGTTTTTT. Its translation: CASRRTTGELFF.

Details on this clone: Other DNA sequences in the sample encode the same CDR3. The chain is built from TRBV6-1 and TRBJ1-1, with D unresolved. Germline CDR1 reads MNHNS; CDR2 reads SASEGT. This CDR3 region has 13 residues. The germline V and J ends were trimmed by 3 bases and 0 bases, with 5 bases remaining between them. CDR3 DNA sequence: TGTGCCAGCAGTGAGTCGGTGAACACTGAAGCTTTCTTT. Translating it yields CASSESVNTEAFF.

The V and J genes are TRBV3-1 (or the pseudogene TRBV3-2) and TRBJ2-2, with D hard to call. Between the trimmed V and J ends, which lost 4 bases and 0 bases, there was a span of 18 bases. Germline CDR1 reads LGHDT; CDR2 reads YNNKEL (reference sequence). The CDR3 is 18 residues long. The CDR3 here is CASSPPPSTSSNTGELFF. CDR3 sequence (DNA): TGTGCCAGCAGCCCACCACCCTCGACGAGTTCGAACACCGGGGAGCTGTTTTTT.

The chain carries TRBV5-1 and TRBJ2-1, with TRBD2 identical over 10 bases. This CDR3 comprises 14 residues. The V gene end was trimmed by 4 bases and the J gene end by 10 bases; junction bases not matched to a gene: 8. Germline CDR1 SGHRS, CDR2 YFSETQ. The CDR3 DNA reads as TGCGCCAGCAGCACCGGGACTAGCGTATCGGAGCAGTTCTTC. Amino acids: CASSTGTSVSEQFF.

This clone was seen just once. V gene TRBV9 combines with J gene TRBJ2-3; 7 bases align to TRBD2. With V trimmed by 4 bases and J by 4 bases, 9 bases remained unmatched. This CDR3 contains 15 residues. Germline V gene data show CDR1 as SGDLS and CDR2 as YYNGEE. The CDR3 is CASSPNSGSADTQYF. Written as DNA, the CDR3 is TGTGCCAGCAGCCCCAATAGCGGGTCTGCAGATACGCAGTATTTT.

The chain carries TRBV7-2 and TRBJ2-7, with D hard to call. V was trimmed by 2 bases and J by 7 bases, leaving 12 bases between them. This CDR3 comprises 13 residues. Germline loops: CDR1 SGHTA, CDR2 FQGNSA. The CDR3 is CASSLSARSEQYF. CDR3 bases: TGTGCCAGCAGCTTATCGGCCCGATCGGAGCAGTACTTC.

The CDR3 DNA is TGTGCCAGCAGCCCGGGACCTTTCGGCACTGAAGCTTTCTTT. Translation gives CASSPGPFGTEAFF. This chain joins TRBV7-9 and TRBJ1-1; weak D call: TRBD1 (5 bases). The CDR3 has 14 amino acids. V lost 5 bases and J 4 bases, leaving 14 bases between the germline ends. Germline V gives CDR1 SEHNR, CDR2 FQNEAQ (reference sequence).

The rearrangement uses TRBV14 and TRBJ2-1; possibly TRBD2 for D (5 bases). CDR1 SGHDN and CDR2 FVKESK come from the germline V gene. The CDR3 covers 16 residues. V lost 3 bases, J lost 5 bases, and 17 bases lay in between. The DNA of the CDR3 is TGTGCCAGCAGCCAGATTATTAGAGGGCCCGACAATGAGCAGTTCTTC. Residues: CASSQIIRGPDNEQFF.

Regarding this clone: Other DNA sequences of this sample code for an identical CDR3. The CDR3 nucleotides read TGCGCCAGCAGCTTTAGTGGGCCGAACACCGGGGAGCTGTTTTTT. Protein: CASSFSGPNTGELFF. The rearrangement uses TRBV5-1 and TRBJ2-2, with D unclear. V lost 2 bases and J lost 0, with 8 bases in between. CDR1 SGHRS and CDR2 YFSETQ come from the germline V gene. The CDR3 has 15 residues.

The chain carries TRBV2 and TRBJ1-5; 8 bases line up with TRBD1. The CDR3 extends over 15 amino acids. The ends lost 4 bases at V and 6 bases at J; junction bases unmatched: 8. Germline lookup yields CDR1 SNHLY and CDR2 FYNNEI. The CDR3 DNA reads TGTGCCAGCAGTGGAGACAGGGGAGGAGGTCAGCCCCAGCATTTT. It is translated as CASSGDRGGGQPQHF.

The chain links TRBV4-2 to TRBJ1-5; tentative D call: TRBD1 (6 bases). The CDR3 runs 16 residues. V dropped 4 bases and J dropped 3 bases, with 16 bases sitting between them. CDR1 and CDR2 (germline): LGHNA, YNFKEQ. The CDR3 bases are TGTGCCAGCAGCCCGAAAGTAACAGGGAACAATCAGCCCCAGCATTTT. It specifies CASSPKVTGNNQPQHF.

This chain links TRBV29-1 with TRBJ2-7; D not resolved. Trimming pared 0 bases from V and 6 bases from J, leaving 15 bases between. CDR1 SQVTM and CDR2 ANQGSEA come from the germline V gene. This CDR3 is 14 amino acids long. The DNA of the CDR3 is TGCAGCGTTGAAGAGCGTACTTTGGGAAGCGAGCAGTACTTC. Translation: CSVEERTLGSEQYF.

The chain recombines TRBV7-8 with TRBJ2-3; D call uncertain. Germline assignment: CDR1 SGHVS and CDR2 FQNEAQ. This CDR3 is built from 16 residues. V shed 5 bases and J shed 4 bases, with 19 bases lying between them. CDR3 residues: CASSLRFGRSSDTQYF. Written as DNA, the CDR3 is TGTGCCAGCAGCCTACGATTCGGGCGCTCCTCAGATACGCAGTATTTT.

This clone came up once. V usage is TRBV28 and J usage is TRBJ2-1; no definite D call. Germline V gives CDR1 MDHEN, CDR2 SYDVKM. The CDR3 loop spans 15 amino acids. V lost 0 bases and J 0 bases, leaving 6 bases between the germline ends. CDR3 sequence reads: CASSLWASSYNEQFF. The CDR3 DNA follows: TGTGCCAGCAGTTTATGGGCAAGCTCCTACAATGAGCAGTTCTTC. Full variable domain (rest looked up from reference TRBV28 and TRBJ2-1): DVKVTQSSRYLVKRTGEKVFLECVQDMDHENMFWYRQDPGLGLRLIYFSYDVKMKEKGDIPEGYSVSREKKERFSLILESASTNQTSMYLCASSLWASSYNEQFFGPGTRLTVL.

The chain joins TRBV28 to TRBJ2-7, with D possibly matching TRBD2 (6 bases). From germline, CDR1 is MDHEN and CDR2 SYDVKM. This CDR3 has 13 amino acids. V lost 2 bases and J 9 bases, leaving 14 bases between the germline ends. The CDR3: CASSLGVPGRQYF. CDR3 DNA: TGTGCCAGCAGTTTAGGTGTCCCCGGGAGGCAGTACTTC. The full variable domain, completed using reference TRBV28 and TRBJ2-7, is DVKVTQSSRYLVKRTGEKVFLECVQDMDHENMFWYRQDPGLGLRLIYFSYDVKMKEKGDIPEGYSVSREKKERFSLILESASTNQTSMYLCASSLGVPGRQYFGPGTRLTVT.

The chain carries TRBV7-2 and TRBJ2-4; tentative D call: TRBD1 (6 bases). Trimming left V 5 bases short and J 6 bases short, with 14 bases between. The germline V gene has CDR1 SGHTA and CDR2 FQGNSA. The CDR3 is 14 residues long. The CDR3 spells CASSPSRTVNIQYF. DNA for the CDR3: TGTGCCAGCAGCCCTAGTAGGACAGTAAACATTCAGTACTTC.

V usage is TRBV14 and J usage is TRBJ2-1; the D gene could be TRBD1 or TRBD2 (5 bases each). This CDR3 has 17 residues. Germline assignment: CDR1 SGHDN and CDR2 FVKESK. The V end lost 1 base, the J end lost 6 bases, and 19 bases lay between the germline ends. CDR3 nucleotide sequence: TGTGCCAGCAGCCAAGGGGTCGGGGCTCGGGATCTCAATGAGCAGTTCTTC. It specifies CASSQGVGARDLNEQFF.

J is TRBJ1-5 and V is TRBV28, with unresolved D. V shed 5 bases and J shed 7 bases, with 15 bases lying between them. This CDR3 contains 14 residues. Germline CDR1 MDHEN, CDR2 SYDVKM. CDR3 region: CASSDRRRGQPQHF. In DNA, the CDR3 is TGTGCCAGCAGTGACCGACGGCGCGGGCAGCCCCAGCATTTT.

V gene TRBV7-9 combines with J gene TRBJ2-3, with D maybe TRBD2 (6 bases). Germline CDR1 reads SEHNR; CDR2 reads FQNEAQ (reference sequence). The CDR3 runs to 12 residues. Trimming removed 3 bases at V and 5 bases at J, with 6 bases between. The DNA of the CDR3 is TGTGCCAGCAGCTTCGGGAGAGATACGCAGTATTTT. Its protein is CASSFGRDTQYF. The variable domain in full, with the rest retrieved from reference TRBV7-9 and TRBJ2-3, is DTGVSQNPRHKITKRGQNVTFRCDPISEHNRLYWYRQTLGQGPEFLTYFQNEAQLEKSRLLSDRFSAERPKGSFSTLEIQRTEQGDSAMYLCASSFGRDTQYFGPGTRLTVL.

The CDR3 is CASSFLGNEQFF. Written as DNA, the CDR3 is TGTGCCAGCAGCTTCCTCGGTAATGAGCAGTTCTTC. V gene TRBV11-3 combines with J gene TRBJ2-1, with unresolved D. The V end was cut by 3 bases, the J end by 7 bases, with 7 bases between. CDR1 and CDR2 from the germline V gene are SGHNT and YENEEA. This CDR3 region has 12 residues.

This chain connects TRBV4-1 to TRBJ2-2; 8 nucleotides align to TRBD1. Per germline, CDR1 MGHRA and CDR2 YSYEKL. This CDR3 is built from 16 residues. The V and J ends lost 7 bases and 6 bases, in that order; junction bases with no gene match: 13. DNA for the CDR3: TGCGCCAGCACCCCAGGCTTGACAGGGGTGGCCGGGGAGCTGTTTTTT. Amino acids: CASTPGLTGVAGELFF.

The chain has TRBV6-5 and TRBJ2-1; 7 positions agree with TRBD2. Germline V gene sequence: CDR1 MNHEY, CDR2 SVGAGI. This CDR3 is 14 amino acids long. V dropped 11 bases and J dropped 6; count of bases not matched to a gene: 13. The CDR3 DNA reads as TGTGCCTCTTTGGAGGGCGGACTAGTCAATGAGCAGTTCTTC. Amino acid sequence: CASLEGGLVNEQFF.

This chain joins TRBV6-2 or TRBV6-3 and TRBJ2-1, with TRBD1 matching 7 bases. This CDR3 contains 15 residues. Germline V gives CDR1 MNHEY, CDR2 SVGEGT. J was trimmed by 2 bases and V by 5 bases; bases with no gene match: 6. The CDR3 reads CASSAQGPTYNEQFF. The CDR3 nucleotides read TGTGCCAGCAGTGCACAGGGGCCCACCTACAATGAGCAGTTCTTC.

The V and J genes are TRBV2 and TRBJ1-2; D is ambiguous. CDR1 and CDR2 (germline): SNHLY, FYNNEI. Trimming pared 4 bases from V and 7 bases from J, leaving 10 bases between. This CDR3 contains 12 residues. The CDR3 sequence: CASSGDGGGYTF. The CDR3, as DNA: TGTGCCAGCAGTGGGGATGGAGGTGGCTACACCTTC.

J is TRBJ1-1 and V is TRBV27; 7 bases align to TRBD1. This CDR3 is built from 14 residues. The V and J ends lost 6 bases and 6 bases, in that order; junction bases with no gene match: 10. Germline assignment: CDR1 MNHEY and CDR2 SMNVEV (reference sequence). The CDR3 protein is CASRGLQGRAEAFF. CDR3 nucleotide sequence: TGTGCCAGCAGGGGACTACAGGGGAGGGCTGAAGCTTTCTTT.

This sequence joins TRBV28 and TRBJ2-6; no clear D gene. Germline-derived CDR1 and CDR2 are MDHEN and SYDVKM. Between the trimmed V and J ends, which lost 0 bases and 1 base, there was a span of 13 bases. CDR3 length: 18 residues. DNA of the CDR3: TGTGCCAGCAGTTTATGGGGAAAAACAGTGTCTGGGGCCAACGTCCTGACTTTC. Protein product: CASSLWGKTVSGANVLTF. The full variable domain, with the rest looked up from reference TRBV28 and TRBJ2-6, is DVKVTQSSRYLVKRTGEKVFLECVQDMDHENMFWYRQDPGLGLRLIYFSYDVKMKEKGDIPEGYSVSREKKERFSLILESASTNQTSMYLCASSLWGKTVSGANVLTFGAGSRLTVL.

The genes are TRBV5-1 and TRBJ1-1; D gene ambiguous. Trimming took 0 bases from V and 1 from J, leaving 4 bases between them. There are 13 residues in the CDR3. Germline CDR1 reads SGHRS; CDR2 reads YFSETQ. The CDR3 spells CASSLAWNTEAFF. The CDR3, as DNA: TGCGCCAGCAGCTTGGCCTGGAACACTGAAGCTTTCTTT.

The J gene is TRBJ1-4, the V gene TRBV11-2; D gene unclear. The V gene's germline CDR1 is SGHAT and CDR2 FQNNGV. Trimming took off 0 bases at V and 12 bases at J, with 8 bases between the two ends. The CDR3 contains 12 residues. The CDR3 region is CASSLDRQELFF. CDR3 in DNA: TGTGCCAGCAGCTTAGATCGGCAGGAACTGTTTTTT.

J is TRBJ1-3 and V is TRBV19, with D perhaps matching TRBD1 (5 bases). V was pared by 4 bases and J by 4 bases, with 23 bases between. CDR1 LNHDA and CDR2 SQIVND come from the germline V gene (reference sequence). The CDR3 length is 18 residues. DNA of the CDR3: TGTGCCAGTAGTACCGGTTCTCGTCCGGCCAGGGCAGGAAACACCATATATTTT. This sequence encodes CASSTGSRPARAGNTIYF.

The chain couples TRBV6-6 to TRBJ1-6; D is undetermined. Germline values: CDR1 MNHNY, CDR2 SVGAGI (reference sequence). Trimming took off 6 bases at V and 6 bases at J, with 3 bases between the two ends. CDR3 length: 11 residues. CDR3 coding DNA: TGTGCCAGCAGCTCTAATTCACCCCTCCACTTT. Translation: CASSSNSPLHF.